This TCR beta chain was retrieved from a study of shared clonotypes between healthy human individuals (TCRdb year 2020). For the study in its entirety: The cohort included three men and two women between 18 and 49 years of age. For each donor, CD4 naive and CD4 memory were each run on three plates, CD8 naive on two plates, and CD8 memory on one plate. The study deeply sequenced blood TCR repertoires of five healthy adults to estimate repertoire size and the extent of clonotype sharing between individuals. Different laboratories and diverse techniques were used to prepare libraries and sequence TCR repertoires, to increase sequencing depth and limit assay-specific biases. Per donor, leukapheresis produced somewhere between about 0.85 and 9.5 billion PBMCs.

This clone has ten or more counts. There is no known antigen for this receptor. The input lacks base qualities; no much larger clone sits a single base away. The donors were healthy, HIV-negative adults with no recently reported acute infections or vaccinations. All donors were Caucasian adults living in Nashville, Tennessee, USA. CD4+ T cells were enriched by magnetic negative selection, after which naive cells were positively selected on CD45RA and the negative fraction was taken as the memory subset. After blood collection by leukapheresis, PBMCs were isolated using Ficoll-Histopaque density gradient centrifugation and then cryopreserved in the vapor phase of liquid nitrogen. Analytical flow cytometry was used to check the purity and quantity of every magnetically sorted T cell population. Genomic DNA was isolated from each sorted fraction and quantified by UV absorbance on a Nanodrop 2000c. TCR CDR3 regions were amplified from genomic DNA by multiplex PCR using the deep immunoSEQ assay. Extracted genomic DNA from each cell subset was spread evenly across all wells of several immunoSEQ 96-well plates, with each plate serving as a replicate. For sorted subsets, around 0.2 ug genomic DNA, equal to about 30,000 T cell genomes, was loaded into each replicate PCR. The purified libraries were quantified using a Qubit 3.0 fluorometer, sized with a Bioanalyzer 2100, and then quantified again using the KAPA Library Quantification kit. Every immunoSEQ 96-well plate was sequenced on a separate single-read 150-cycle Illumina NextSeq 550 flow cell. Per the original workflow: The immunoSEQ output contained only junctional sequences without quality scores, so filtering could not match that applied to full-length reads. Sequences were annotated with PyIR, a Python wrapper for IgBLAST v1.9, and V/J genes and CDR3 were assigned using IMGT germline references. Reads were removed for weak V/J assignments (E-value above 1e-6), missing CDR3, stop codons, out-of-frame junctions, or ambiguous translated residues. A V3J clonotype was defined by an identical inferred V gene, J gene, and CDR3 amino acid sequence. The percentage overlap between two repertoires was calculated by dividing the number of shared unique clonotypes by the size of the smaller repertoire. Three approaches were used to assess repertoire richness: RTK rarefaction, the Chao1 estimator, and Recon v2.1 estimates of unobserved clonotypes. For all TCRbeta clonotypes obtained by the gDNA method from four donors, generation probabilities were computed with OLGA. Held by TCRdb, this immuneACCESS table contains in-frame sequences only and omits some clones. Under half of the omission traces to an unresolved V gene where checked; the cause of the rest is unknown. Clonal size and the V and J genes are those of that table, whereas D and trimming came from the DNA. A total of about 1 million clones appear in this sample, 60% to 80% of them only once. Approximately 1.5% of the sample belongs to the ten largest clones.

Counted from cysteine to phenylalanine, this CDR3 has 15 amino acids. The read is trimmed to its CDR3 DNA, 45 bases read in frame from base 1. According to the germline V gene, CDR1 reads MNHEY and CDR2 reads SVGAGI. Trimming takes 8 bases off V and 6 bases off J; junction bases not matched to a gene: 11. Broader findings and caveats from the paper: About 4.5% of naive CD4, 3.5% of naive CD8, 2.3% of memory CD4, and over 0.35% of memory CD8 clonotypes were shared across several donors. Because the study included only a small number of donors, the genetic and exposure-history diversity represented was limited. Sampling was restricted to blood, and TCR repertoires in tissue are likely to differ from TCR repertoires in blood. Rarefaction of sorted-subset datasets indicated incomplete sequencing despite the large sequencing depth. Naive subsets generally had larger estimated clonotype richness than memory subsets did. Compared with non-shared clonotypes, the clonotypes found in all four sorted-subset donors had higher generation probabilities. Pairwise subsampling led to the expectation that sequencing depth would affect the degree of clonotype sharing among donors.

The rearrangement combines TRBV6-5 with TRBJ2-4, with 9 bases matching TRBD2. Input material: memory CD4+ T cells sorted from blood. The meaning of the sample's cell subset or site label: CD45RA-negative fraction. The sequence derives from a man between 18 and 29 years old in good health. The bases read TGTGCCAGCGGTGACTGGGCGGGGGGGCGAAACATTCAGTACTTC. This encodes CASGDWAGGRNIQYF.